Each of the 29 T cell receptor beta chains below was sequenced from the same sample in a study of blood T cell repertoires in COVID-19. Some clones are missing from TCRdb's copy, which holds only in-frame ones; the method was immunoSEQ multiplex PCR. The sample lists around 280,000 clones; around nine tenths were seen once. Sequencing was carried out using peripheral blood. These TCRs come from a man in his 70s with acute or convalescent COVID-19.

The J gene is TRBJ2-1, the V gene TRBV4-2; tentative D call: TRBD1 (5 bases). Germline V CDR1 and CDR2: LGHNA, YNFKEQ. Trimming took off 4 bases at V and 5 bases at J, with 12 bases between the two ends. This CDR3 region has 14 residues. CDR3 sequence: CASSLPGHNNEQFF. The CDR3 bases are TGTGCCAGCAGCCTCCCTGGACATAACAATGAGCAGTTCTTC.

The gene calls are TRBV7-2 and TRBJ2-1; 10 bases agree with TRBD2. The CDR3 runs to 15 residues. Germline V gene sequence: CDR1 SGHTA, CDR2 FQGNSA. The V and J ends lost 3 bases and 9 bases, in that order; junction bases with no gene match: 8. The CDR3 DNA is TGTGCCAGCAGCTTTAGGACTAGCGGAGAGTTTGAGCAGTTCTTC. Its translation is CASSFRTSGEFEQFF.

This clone was observed a handful of times. V and J are TRBV6-6 and TRBJ1-2; tentative D call: TRBD1 (6 bases). CDR1 and CDR2 from the germline V gene are MNHNY and SVGAGI (reference sequence). Trimming stripped 6 bases from V and 3 bases from J, with 17 bases between. CDR3 length: 15 amino acids. Written as DNA, the CDR3 is TGTGCCAGCAGGGACCGACAGGTTGATTACTATGGCTACACCTTC. Amino acids: CASRDRQVDYYGYTF.

V and J are TRBV6-5 and TRBJ2-7; 8 nucleotides match TRBD2. In germline, CDR1 is MNHEY, CDR2 SVGAGI. The CDR3 runs to 13 residues. Trimming removed 11 bases from V and 2 bases from J; junction bases left unmatched: 8. CDR3 nucleotides: TGTGCCTCCGAACGGGGGGGTCCCTACGAGCAGTACTTC. It codes for CASERGGPYEQYF.

In its sample, this clone was seen many times. The V call is TRBV10-3, the J call TRBJ1-1; 7 bases agree with TRBD1. The V segment lost 6 bases and the J segment 1 base; nucleotides outside the gene matches: 2. Germline V gene sequence: CDR1 ENHRY, CDR2 SYGVKD. The length of the CDR3 is 13 residues. CDR3 nucleotides: TGTGCCATCAGGCCAGGGGGGAACACTGAAGCTTTCTTT. Residues: CAIRPGGNTEAFF.

This clone was recorded once. The chain has TRBV27 and TRBJ2-2; 9 nucleotides match TRBD2. V dropped 6 bases and J dropped 8; count of bases not matched to a gene: 10. CDR1 MNHEY and CDR2 SMNVEV come from the germline V gene (reference sequence). The CDR3 is 15 amino acids. The CDR3 nucleotides read TGTGCCAGCAGCCGTCCCCTAGCGGGAACGGGGGAGCTGTTTTTT. As protein: CASSRPLAGTGELFF.

The gene calls are TRBV6-5 and TRBJ2-7, with 8 nucleotides matching TRBD1. V lost 6 bases to trimming and J lost 6 bases; unmatched junction nucleotides: 7. The CDR3 extends over 13 amino acids. The germline CDR1 and CDR2 sequences are MNHEY and SVGAGI. CDR3 residues: CASSVTTGGEQYF. The CDR3 DNA sequence: TGTGCCAGCAGCGTTACTACAGGGGGCGAGCAGTACTTC.

The chain recombines TRBV5-1 with TRBJ2-2, with TRBD2 matching over 7 bases. The trim removed 1 base at V and 2 bases at J, leaving 2 bases unmatched. The CDR3 totals 15 residues. Germline CDR1 reads SGHRS; CDR2 reads YFSETQ. The DNA of the CDR3 is TGCGCCAGCAGCTTGAGGGAGGGAAACACCGGGGAGCTGTTTTTT. As protein: CASSLREGNTGELFF.

V gene TRBV7-2 combines with J gene TRBJ2-7; D may be TRBD1 (5 bases). The germline CDR1 and CDR2 sequences are SGHTA and FQGNSA. The CDR3 contains 17 residues. V dropped 1 base and J dropped 0 bases, with 16 bases sitting between them. The CDR3 sequence is CASSLVGQGSSSYEQYF. CDR3 coding DNA: TGTGCCAGCAGCTTAGTTGGCCAGGGCTCTAGCTCCTACGAGCAGTACTTC.

The count of this clone is one. The chain links TRBV6-5 to TRBJ1-6; D uncertain. V was cut by 6 bases and J by 6 bases, with 12 bases left in between. Germline assignment: CDR1 MNHEY and CDR2 SVGAGI. This CDR3 is built from 14 residues. The CDR3 DNA reads as TGTGCCAGCAGATACCGGGATCCTAATTCACCCCTCCACTTT. Its protein is CASRYRDPNSPLHF.

This chain connects TRBV21-1 to TRBJ1-4; TRBD1 is taken as the D call from the table, unchecked against the DNA. TRBV21-1 is given as a pseudogene. CDR3 length: 16 residues. The chain's CDR3 is CASSLTADRRDEKLFF. In DNA form, the CDR3 reads TGTGCCAGCAGCCTAACCGCTGACAGACGGGATGAAAAACTGTTTTTT.

The chain has TRBV19 and TRBJ1-1; D is uncertain. Germline V lookup: CDR1 LNHDA, CDR2 SQIVND (reference sequence). The CDR3 contains 13 residues. V was clipped by 8 bases and J by 3 bases, with 13 bases between them. CDR3 nucleotide sequence: TGTGCCAGTCATCCAGGAATCCACACTGAAGCTTTCTTT. Residues: CASHPGIHTEAFF.

This rearrangement joins TRBV11-2 to TRBJ2-7; TRBD2 is a possible D gene (6 bases). The CDR3 is made up of 16 amino acids. V dropped 5 bases and J dropped 2 bases, with 19 bases sitting between them. In germline, CDR1 is SGHAT, CDR2 FQNNGV. CDR3: CASSRKVRRGAYEQYF. As DNA, the CDR3 is TGTGCCAGCAGCCGCAAAGTAAGGAGGGGCGCCTACGAGCAGTACTTC. The whole variable domain, filled in from reference TRBV11-2 and TRBJ2-7, reads EAGVAQSPRYKIIEKRQSVAFWCNPISGHATLYWYQQILGQGPKLLIQFQNNGVVDDSQLPKDRFSAERLKGVDSTLKIQPAKLEDSAVYLCASSRKVRRGAYEQYFGPGTRLTVT.

The CDR3 is CASSLGESYEQYF. CDR3 bases: TGTGCCAGCAGCTTAGGAGAGTCCTACGAGCAGTACTTC. The gene calls are TRBV7-2 and TRBJ2-7; no clear D gene. Germline CDR1 and CDR2: SGHTA and FQGNSA. The length of the CDR3 is 13 residues. V lost 1 base and J lost 1, with 5 bases in between.

This chain connects TRBV19 to TRBJ1-4; D is uncertain. The CDR3 runs to 13 residues. Trimming left V 6 bases short and J 7 bases short, with 12 bases between. CDR1 LNHDA and CDR2 SQIVND come from the germline V gene (reference sequence). The CDR3 loop is CASSRGPSEKLFF. CDR3 nucleotides: TGTGCCAGTAGCCGCGGCCCGTCTGAAAAACTGTTTTTT.

This chain joins TRBV11-3 and TRBJ2-5; TRBD1 agrees at 7 bases. CDR3 length: 13 residues. Germline trimming cut 1 base from V and 7 bases from J; bases unmatched to any gene: 3. The V gene's germline CDR1 is SGHNT and CDR2 YENEEA. The CDR3 protein is CASSLGRTGTQYF. The CDR3, as DNA: TGTGCCAGCAGCTTAGGACGGACAGGGACCCAGTACTTC.

The chain joins TRBV27 to TRBJ2-1, with 12 bases that match TRBD2. The CDR3 runs to 14 residues. With 2 bases clipped from V and 12 bases from J, the junction kept 5 bases outside the gene matches. Germline V CDR1 and CDR2: MNHEY, SMNVEV (reference sequence). The CDR3 DNA reads TGTGCCAGCAGTTTACGACTAGCGGGAGAAGGGCAGTTCTTC. It encodes CASSLRLAGEGQFF.

This clone appeared once. The V gene is TRBV7-2, the J gene TRBJ2-5; D is perhaps TRBD2 (7 bases). From germline, CDR1 is SGHTA and CDR2 FQGNSA. The germline V and J ends were trimmed by 0 bases and 6 bases, with 11 bases remaining between them. This CDR3 contains 14 residues. The CDR3 sequence: CASSLAGGPKTQYF. CDR3 bases: TGTGCCAGCAGCTTAGCGGGGGGGCCGAAGACCCAGTACTTC. The full variable domain, in which reference TRBV7-2 and TRBJ2-5 provide the parts outside the CDR3, is GAGVSQSPSNKVTEKGKDVELRCDPISGHTALYWYRQSLGQGLEFLIYFQGNSAPDKSGLPSDRFSAERTGGSVSTLTIQRTQQEDSAVYLCASSLAGGPKTQYFGPGTRLLVL.

CDR3 in amino acids: CASSQEGGGSAGYTF. The CDR3 region has the DNA TGTGCCAGCAGCCAAGAGGGAGGGGGATCGGCTGGCTACACCTTC. This chain connects TRBV4-2 to TRBJ1-2, with D possibly TRBD1 on 6 matching bases. Trimming cost V 0 bases and J 7 bases, with 15 bases left between them. Germline V lookup: CDR1 LGHNA, CDR2 YNFKEQ. The CDR3 contains 15 residues.

This chain connects TRBV1 to TRBJ1-2; TRBD1 is the table's D call and was not checked against the DNA. TRBV1 corresponds to a pseudogene. The CDR3 covers 16 residues. DNA of the CDR3: TGCACCAGCAGCCAAGTGTATGCAGGGGAAAGCTATGGCTACACCTTC. It translates to CTSSQVYAGESYGYTF.

This clone appeared a few times. The genes are TRBV28 and TRBJ1-1; possibly TRBD1 for D (6 bases). There are 14 residues in the CDR3. Germline CDR1 and CDR2: MDHEN and SYDVKM. Trimming removed 7 bases from V and 8 bases from J, with 20 bases in between. CDR3 nucleotide sequence: TGTGCCAGCACCCCCGGAGGGGGGGGAGGGGAAGCTTTCTTT. It encodes CASTPGGGGGEAFF.

The chain's CDR3 is CASSPRTAYNTGELFF. In DNA form, the CDR3 reads TGTGCCAGCAGCCCGAGGACAGCTTACAACACCGGGGAGCTGTTTTTT. The chain carries TRBV7-3 and TRBJ2-2, with D possibly matching TRBD1 (6 bases). Germline V gives CDR1 SGHTA, CDR2 FQGTGA. V lost 5 bases, J lost 2 bases, and 15 bases lay in between. This CDR3 spans 16 amino acids.

This clone was seen once. The CDR3 here is CAWAGTGRTLGTQYF. CDR3 DNA: TGTGCCTGGGCCGGGACAGGGCGAACCCTGGGGACCCAGTACTTC. This chain uses TRBV30 with TRBJ2-5; 9 bases fit TRBD1. In germline, CDR1 is GTSNPN, CDR2 SVGIG (reference sequence). V shed 5 bases, J shed 7 bases, and the junction held 14 bases outside the gene matches. The CDR3 spans 15 residues.

This chain links TRBV30 with TRBJ1-1, with D hard to call. Per the germline V gene, CDR1 is GTSNPN and CDR2 is SVGIG (reference sequence). This CDR3 comprises 14 residues. V lost 0 bases to trimming and J lost 7 bases, with 15 bases between them. CDR3 sequence: CAWSVLKSVGEAFF. CDR3 bases: TGTGCCTGGAGTGTTTTAAAGAGCGTGGGTGAAGCTTTCTTT.

This clone is a singleton in its sample. The chain uses TRBV3-1 (or the pseudogene TRBV3-2) and TRBJ1-4; perhaps TRBD1 as D (6 bases). This CDR3 spans 17 amino acids. Germline V gene data show CDR1 as LGHDT and CDR2 as YNNKEL (reference sequence). V was pared by 2 bases and J by 4 bases, with 17 bases between. Here the CDR3 DNA reads TGTGCCAGCAGCCAAACCCTAGGACAGTTGAGTAATGAAAAACTGTTTTTT. It translates to CASSQTLGQLSNEKLFF.

This clone was counted once. This chain links TRBV9 with TRBJ1-2; tentative D call: TRBD1 (6 bases). This CDR3 comprises 13 residues. Germline V gene data show CDR1 as SGDLS and CDR2 as YYNGEE. Trimming left V 4 bases short and J 4 bases short, with 11 bases between. The CDR3 sequence is CASSQGLGYGYTF. The CDR3 DNA sequence: TGTGCCAGCAGCCAGGGGCTAGGCTATGGCTACACCTTC. Using reference TRBV9 and TRBJ1-2 for the parts outside the CDR3, the full variable domain is DSGVTQTPKHLITATGQRVTLRCSPRSGDLSVYWYQQSLDQGLQFLIQYYNGEERAKGNILERFSAQQFPDLHSELNLSSLELGDSALYFCASSQGLGYGYTFGSGTRLTVV.

The table lists this clone with a count of one. The chain is built from TRBV28 and TRBJ2-1, with 8 bases lining up with TRBD2. V trimming: 7 bases; J trimming: 7 bases; junction bases outside the gene matches: 6. The CDR3 consists of 13 residues. Germline V lookup: CDR1 MDHEN, CDR2 SYDVKM. The CDR3 DNA follows: TGTGCCAGCAACACCGGGACTAGAAATGAGCAGTTCTTC. It yields the protein CASNTGTRNEQFF.

V gene TRBV6-6 combines with J gene TRBJ2-1; the D gene is possibly TRBD2 (6 bases). This CDR3 has 16 amino acids. Germline V gives CDR1 MNHNY, CDR2 SVGAGI (reference sequence). V lost 5 bases and J 6 bases, leaving 20 bases between the germline ends. The CDR3 DNA reads as TGTGCCAGCAGTGCTCGGGCGGGAAGTTCTTCCAATGAGCAGTTCTTC. It is translated as CASSARAGSSSNEQFF.

V and J are TRBV2 and TRBJ2-1; 9 bases line up with TRBD1. This CDR3 spans 15 amino acids. The junction had 10 bases not matched to a gene; V was cut back by 6 bases and J by 7 bases. Germline CDR1 reads SNHLY; CDR2 reads FYNNEI. The CDR3 DNA follows: TGTGCCAGCAGCATGGACAGGGGTAATCAGAATGAGCAGTTCTTC. It yields the protein CASSMDRGNQNEQFF.